This entry lists 26 T cell receptor beta chains sequenced from one sample in a study of technical replicates of blood from a handful of donors. Only in-frame clones appear in the TCRdb table, and some are missing; sequencing was by immunoSEQ multiplex PCR. This table holds over 85,000 clones, around 94% found once. The sample was T cells isolated from PBMCs. The source is a human donor in good health.

V gene TRBV7-9 combines with J gene TRBJ2-1, with 7 bases lining up with TRBD1. The V gene end was trimmed by 1 base and the J gene end by 1 base; junction bases not matched to a gene: 4. CDR3 size: 16 residues. Germline lookup yields CDR1 SEHNR and CDR2 FQNEAQ (reference sequence). The CDR3 loop reads CASSLVRGMSYNEQFF. CDR3 coding DNA: TGTGCCAGCAGCTTAGTCAGGGGGATGTCCTACAATGAGCAGTTCTTC.

V is TRBV11-2 and J is TRBJ2-7, with 8 bases identical to TRBD1. Germline loops: CDR1 SGHAT, CDR2 FQNNGV. This CDR3 has 14 amino acids. V was clipped by 2 bases and J by 4 bases; unmatched bases: 4. The CDR3 sequence is CASSLFTGGYEQYF. The CDR3 coding sequence is TGTGCCAGCAGCTTATTTACAGGGGGTTACGAGCAGTACTTC. Full variable domain (rest looked up from reference TRBV11-2 and TRBJ2-7): EAGVAQSPRYKIIEKRQSVAFWCNPISGHATLYWYQQILGQGPKLLIQFQNNGVVDDSQLPKDRFSAERLKGVDSTLKIQPAKLEDSAVYLCASSLFTGGYEQYFGPGTRLTVT.

This sequence joins TRBV7-9 and TRBJ1-5, with a weak D call TRBD1 (5 bases). This CDR3 region has 15 residues. With 4 bases removed from V and 6 bases from J, the gap between germline ends came to 16 bases. Germline V gene sequence: CDR1 SEHNR, CDR2 FQNEAQ (reference sequence). The CDR3 here is CASSSTGQGSQPQHF. The CDR3 bases are TGTGCCAGCAGCTCTACTGGGCAGGGAAGTCAGCCCCAGCATTTT.

The chain couples TRBV11-2 to TRBJ2-1; 8 nucleotides line up with TRBD2. Germline V gene sequence: CDR1 SGHAT, CDR2 FQNNGV. The CDR3 consists of 14 residues. V shed 2 bases and J 4 bases; nucleotides not matched to a gene: 1. The CDR3 protein is CASSLIAGYNEQFF. The DNA of the CDR3 is TGTGCCAGCAGCTTAATAGCGGGGTACAATGAGCAGTTCTTC.

The chain recombines TRBV29-1 with TRBJ2-3, with a possible D match to TRBD1 (5 bases). V lost 8 bases to trimming and J lost 1 base, with 10 bases between them. Germline loops: CDR1 SQVTM, CDR2 ANQGSEA. The CDR3 is 12 amino acids. DNA for the CDR3: TGCAGCACCATACAGGGCACAGATACGCAGTATTTT. This gives the protein CSTIQGTDTQYF.

Note on this clone: Other DNA sequences from this sample encode an identical CDR3 as well. This chain uses TRBV5-4 with TRBJ2-3, with 9 bases matching TRBD2. This CDR3 is 15 amino acids long. Unmatched junction bases numbered 4, after V lost 2 bases and J lost 3 bases. Germline V gene sequence: CDR1 SGHNT, CDR2 YYREEE (reference sequence). CDR3 coding DNA: TGTGCCAGCAGCTTAGCGGGAGGTTTGACAGATACGCAGTATTTT. Encoded protein: CASSLAGGLTDTQYF.

As for this clone: The junction shows a germline mismatch at one end, possibly a read error. The genes are TRBV5-1 and TRBJ2-5; D possibly corresponds to TRBD1 (5 bases). Germline loops: CDR1 SGHRS, CDR2 YFSETQ. The CDR3 is made up of 14 amino acids. CDR3 protein: CASSLGTNQETQYF. The CDR3 region has the DNA TGCGCCAGCAGCTTGGGGACAAACCAGGAGACCCAGTACTTC.

The chain combines TRBV28 with TRBJ1-1; tentative D call: TRBD1 (5 bases). CDR3 length: 15 amino acids. CDR1 is MDHEN, CDR2 SYDVKM, per germline. Trimming removed 3 bases from V and 2 bases from J, with 13 bases in between. For the CDR3, the DNA is TGTGCCAGCAGTTTTTGGGACTTACGAAACACTGAAGCTTTCTTT. Protein product: CASSFWDLRNTEAFF.

The genes are TRBV29-1 and TRBJ2-3; maybe TRBD1 (6 bases). Germline V gene sequence: CDR1 SQVTM, CDR2 ANQGSEA. The CDR3 is 15 residues long. The ends were cut back, 4 bases at V and 6 bases at J, with 20 bases in the middle. The CDR3 loop reads CSVVDRPPREDTQYF. In DNA, the CDR3 is TGCAGCGTTGTTGACAGGCCTCCCCGTGAGGATACGCAGTATTTT.

The rearrangement joins TRBV5-4 to TRBJ2-3, with TRBD1 as a possible D gene (6 bases). Germline V CDR1 and CDR2: SGHNT, YYREEE (reference sequence). The CDR3 loop spans 16 amino acids. Trimming pared 4 bases from V and 4 bases from J, leaving 19 bases between. The CDR3 spells CASSHPTGPGADTQYF. CDR3 coding DNA: TGTGCCAGCAGCCACCCCACAGGGCCGGGCGCAGATACGCAGTATTTT.

The chain recombines TRBV15 with TRBJ2-3; D is undetermined. Looked up from germline, CDR1 is LNHNV and CDR2 is YYDKDF (reference sequence). The germline V and J ends were trimmed by 10 bases and 4 bases, with 15 bases remaining between them. This CDR3 has 13 amino acids. CDR3 residues: CAIAPSAADTQYF. DNA for the CDR3: TGTGCCATCGCGCCAAGCGCCGCAGATACGCAGTATTTT.

The rearrangement links TRBV6-6 to TRBJ1-1; 8 bases map to TRBD1. V dropped 2 bases and J dropped 11; count of bases not matched to a gene: 10. The CDR3 sequence is 14 residues long. Germline CDR1 reads MNHNY; CDR2 reads SVGAGI (reference sequence). The CDR3 sequence is CASSYRGNRGEAFF. The CDR3 DNA sequence: TGTGCCAGCAGTTACCGGGGCAACAGGGGGGAGGCTTTCTTT.

This clone has only a few counts. This chain joins TRBV6-1 and TRBJ2-6; 7 bases are a match to TRBD1. CDR1 is MNHNS, CDR2 SASEGT, per germline. J lost 4 bases, V lost 2 bases, and 2 bases had no gene match. This CDR3 region has 15 residues. The CDR3 region is CASSETGDGANVLTF. The CDR3 DNA follows: TGTGCCAGCAGTGAAACAGGGGACGGGGCCAACGTCCTGACTTTC.

The V call is TRBV19, the J call TRBJ2-7; TRBD1 matches 10 bases. The length of the CDR3 is 16 residues. Germline assignment: CDR1 LNHDA and CDR2 SQIVND (reference sequence). V was clipped by 5 bases and J by 6 bases; unmatched bases: 13. The CDR3 DNA reads TGTGCCAGTAGTCCGCTTACCGGGACAGGGGACTTCGAGCAGTACTTC. Translating gives CASSPLTGTGDFEQYF. Based on the CDR3 plus reference TRBV19 and TRBJ2-7, the full variable domain is DGGITQSPKYLFRKEGQNVTLSCEQNLNHDAMYWYRQDPGQGLRLIYYSQIVNDFQKGDIAEGYSVSREKKESFPLTVTSAQKNPTAFYLCASSPLTGTGDFEQYFGPGTRLTVT.

The chain links TRBV25-1 to TRBJ1-1; TRBD1 aligns across 7 bases. CDR3 length equals 15 residues. The germline CDR1 and CDR2 sequences are MGHDK and SYGVNS. V lost 6 bases, J lost 0 bases, and 7 bases stayed unmatched. CDR3: CASSSTGDLNTEAFF. The CDR3 region has the DNA TGTGCCAGCAGCTCAACAGGGGATTTGAACACTGAAGCTTTCTTT.

The J gene is TRBJ1-6, the V gene TRBV6-5, with D uncertain. This CDR3 region has 15 residues. The V gene lost 1 base and the J gene lost 7 bases, with 11 bases spanning the gap. In germline, CDR1 is MNHEY, CDR2 SVGAGI. The CDR3 DNA sequence: TGTGCCAGCAGTTACTATGAGGCAGCGAATTCACCCCTCCACTTT. Protein: CASSYYEAANSPLHF.

This chain links TRBV28 with TRBJ2-1; 12 bases are a match to TRBD2. This CDR3 is built from 15 residues. Germline CDR1 MDHEN, CDR2 SYDVKM. With V trimmed by 2 bases and J by 6 bases, 2 bases remained unmatched. CDR3 sequence: CASSLPSGRVNEQFF. CDR3 coding DNA: TGTGCCAGCAGTTTACCTAGCGGGAGGGTCAATGAGCAGTTCTTC. The entire variable domain, with the rest obtained from reference TRBV28 and TRBJ2-1, is as follows: DVKVTQSSRYLVKRTGEKVFLECVQDMDHENMFWYRQDPGLGLRLIYFSYDVKMKEKGDIPEGYSVSREKKERFSLILESASTNQTSMYLCASSLPSGRVNEQFFGPGTRLTVL.

In DNA, the CDR3 is TGTGCCAGCAGCCTTACTAGCGACTCCTACAATGAGCAGTTCTTC. Residues: CASSLTSDSYNEQFF. The chain uses TRBV6-1 and TRBJ2-1, with 7 bases aligning to TRBD2. Germline V gives CDR1 MNHNS, CDR2 SASEGT. The trim removed 6 bases at V and 0 bases at J, leaving 5 bases unmatched. The CDR3 covers 15 residues.

This clone has only one observation. The V and J genes are TRBV27 and TRBJ2-3; TRBD1 might be the D (6 bases). The V gene lost 8 bases and the J gene lost 1 base, with 16 bases spanning the gap. The length of the CDR3 is 15 residues. Germline V lookup: CDR1 MNHEY, CDR2 SMNVEV (reference sequence). The CDR3 sequence: CASDPPGQCTDTQYF. The CDR3 DNA reads as TGTGCCAGCGACCCACCGGGACAATGCACAGATACGCAGTATTTT.

The rearrangement joins TRBV18 to TRBJ2-3; 12 bases match TRBD2. This CDR3 has 17 amino acids. V was pared by 4 bases and J by 1 base, with 6 bases of the junction left unmatched. Germline V gene lookup returns CDR1 KGHSH and CDR2 LQKENI. This CDR3 reads CASSRRLAGVGTDTQYF. The CDR3 nucleotides are TGTGCCAGCTCACGGCGACTAGCGGGAGTCGGCACAGATACGCAGTATTTT.

The chain carries TRBV7-2 and TRBJ2-5; D uncertain. CDR3 length: 11 residues. V gave up 5 bases and J gave up 2 bases, with 3 bases separating them. CDR1 and CDR2 (germline): SGHTA, FQGNSA. CDR3 DNA: TGTGCCAGCAGCCTACAAGAGACCCAGTACTTC. Its protein product is CASSLQETQYF. Full variable domain (rest looked up from reference TRBV7-2 and TRBJ2-5): GAGVSQSPSNKVTEKGKDVELRCDPISGHTALYWYRQSLGQGLEFLIYFQGNSAPDKSGLPSDRFSAERTGGSVSTLTIQRTQQEDSAVYLCASSLQETQYFGPGTRLLVL.

This chain connects TRBV30 to TRBJ2-3, with 8 bases aligning to TRBD2. The CDR3 length is 13 residues. V trimming: 8 bases; J trimming: 1 base; junction bases outside the gene matches: 5. Germline CDR1 and CDR2: GTSNPN and SVGIG (reference sequence). The CDR3 protein is CARGLEGTDTQYF. Written as DNA, the CDR3 is TGTGCCCGGGGACTAGAGGGCACAGATACGCAGTATTTT.

CDR3 in amino acids: CASSLWGFTGGASDTEAFF. CDR3 nucleotide sequence: TGTGCCAGCAGTTTATGGGGATTTACAGGGGGCGCCTCGGACACTGAAGCTTTCTTT. This chain joins TRBV27 and TRBJ1-1; 9 nucleotides line up with TRBD1. Germline V gene data show CDR1 as MNHEY and CDR2 as SMNVEV (reference sequence). The CDR3 covers 19 residues. The V segment lost 1 base and the J segment 3 bases; nucleotides outside the gene matches: 15.

The chain joins TRBV27 to TRBJ2-1; TRBD2 agrees at 14 bases. The length of the CDR3 is 15 residues. The V gene's germline CDR1 is MNHEY and CDR2 SMNVEV (reference sequence). The trim removed 4 bases at V and 6 bases at J, leaving 2 bases unmatched. The CDR3 sequence: CASSSGLAGANEQFF. The CDR3 DNA reads as TGTGCCAGCAGTTCGGGACTAGCGGGGGCCAATGAGCAGTTCTTC.

The CDR3 sequence: CASSPATGGYTF. CDR3 sequence (DNA): TGTGCCAGTAGCCCGGCGACGGGTGGCTACACCTTC. The chain carries TRBV19 and TRBJ1-2; D uncertain. The CDR3 is made up of 12 amino acids. V was trimmed by 6 bases and J by 7 bases, leaving 12 bases between them. Germline V gene lookup returns CDR1 LNHDA and CDR2 SQIVND (reference sequence).

The rearrangement joins TRBV7-9 to TRBJ1-1, with D maybe TRBD1 (6 bases). This CDR3 region has 17 residues. CDR1 is SEHNR, CDR2 FQNEAQ, per germline (reference sequence). Trimming stripped 5 bases from V and 0 bases from J, with 19 bases between. Here the CDR3 DNA reads TGTGCCAGCAGCCTCCAGGGGTCTTATGTCATGAACACTGAAGCTTTCTTT. Amino acids: CASSLQGSYVMNTEAFF.